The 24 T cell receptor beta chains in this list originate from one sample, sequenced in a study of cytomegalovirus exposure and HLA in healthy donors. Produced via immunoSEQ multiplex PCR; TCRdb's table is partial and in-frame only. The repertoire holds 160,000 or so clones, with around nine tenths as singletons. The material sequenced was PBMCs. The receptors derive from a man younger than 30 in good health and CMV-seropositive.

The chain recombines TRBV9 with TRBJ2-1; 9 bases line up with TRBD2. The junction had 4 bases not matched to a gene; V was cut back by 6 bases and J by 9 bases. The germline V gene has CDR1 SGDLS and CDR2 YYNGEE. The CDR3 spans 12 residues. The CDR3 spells CASIGGGAEQFF. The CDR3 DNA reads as TGTGCCAGCATCGGCGGGGGGGCTGAGCAGTTCTTC. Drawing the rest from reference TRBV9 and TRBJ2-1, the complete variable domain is DSGVTQTPKHLITATGQRVTLRCSPRSGDLSVYWYQQSLDQGLQFLIQYYNGEERAKGNILERFSAQQFPDLHSELNLSSLELGDSALYFCASIGGGAEQFFGPGTRLTVL.

CDR3 sequence: CASSLEGLAADTQYF. The CDR3 region has the DNA TGTGCCAGCAGCTTAGAAGGACTAGCTGCGGATACGCAGTATTTT. J is TRBJ2-3 and V is TRBV7-2; 8 nucleotides agree with TRBD2. The CDR3 contains 15 residues. The germline CDR1 and CDR2 sequences are SGHTA and FQGNSA. The V gene end was trimmed by 1 base and the J gene end by 6 bases; junction bases not matched to a gene: 6.

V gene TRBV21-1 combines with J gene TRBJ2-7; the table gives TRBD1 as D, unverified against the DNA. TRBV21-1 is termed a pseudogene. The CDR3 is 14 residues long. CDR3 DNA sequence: TGTGCCAGCAGCAAAGCGCTGGGGACACTCGAGCAGTACTTC. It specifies CASSKALGTLEQYF.

The CDR3 DNA is TGCAGCGTTGAAGAGGCCAGGGGGCCGGAGGGCTACACCTTC. It specifies CSVEEARGPEGYTF. The chain combines TRBV29-1 with TRBJ1-2, with 8 bases identical to TRBD1. The CDR3 loop spans 14 amino acids. The V gene's germline CDR1 is SQVTM and CDR2 ANQGSEA. Unmatched junction bases numbered 8, after V lost 0 bases and J lost 8 bases.

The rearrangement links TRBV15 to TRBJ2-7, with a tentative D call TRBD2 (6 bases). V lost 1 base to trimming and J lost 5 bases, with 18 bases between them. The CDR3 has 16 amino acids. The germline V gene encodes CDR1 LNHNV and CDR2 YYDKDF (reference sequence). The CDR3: CATSRVLQAGRDEQYF. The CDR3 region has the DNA TGTGCCACCAGCAGAGTGCTACAAGCCGGGAGAGACGAGCAGTACTTC. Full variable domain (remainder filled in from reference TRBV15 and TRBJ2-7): DAMVIQNPRYQVTQFGKPVTLSCSQTLNHNVMYWYQQKSSQAPKLLFHYYDKDFNNEADTPDNFQSRRPNTSFCFLDIRSPGLGDTAMYLCATSRVLQAGRDEQYFGPGTRLTVT.

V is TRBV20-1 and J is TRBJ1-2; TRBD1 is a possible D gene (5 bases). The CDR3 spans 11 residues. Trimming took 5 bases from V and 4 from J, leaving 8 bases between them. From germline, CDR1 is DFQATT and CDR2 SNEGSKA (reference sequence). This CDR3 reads CSARGVYGYTF. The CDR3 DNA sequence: TGCAGTGCTCGGGGGGTCTATGGCTACACCTTC.

CDR3 nucleotide sequence: TGTGCCAGCAGACCCGGGACAGGGTTAGCCTACGAGCAGTACTTC. It encodes CASRPGTGLAYEQYF. V and J are TRBV2 and TRBJ2-7; the match to TRBD1 covers 9 bases. Germline trimming cut 6 bases from V and 2 bases from J; bases unmatched to any gene: 8. Germline CDR1 SNHLY, CDR2 FYNNEI. The length of the CDR3 is 15 residues.

CDR3 amino acids: CASSSVGGEQYF. The CDR3 coding sequence is TGTGCCAGCAGCTCGGTCGGGGGCGAGCAGTACTTC. This chain joins TRBV9 and TRBJ2-7; D may be TRBD2 (6 bases). This CDR3 is 12 amino acids long. V was cut by 4 bases and J by 6 bases, with 11 bases left in between. Germline V lookup: CDR1 SGDLS, CDR2 YYNGEE.

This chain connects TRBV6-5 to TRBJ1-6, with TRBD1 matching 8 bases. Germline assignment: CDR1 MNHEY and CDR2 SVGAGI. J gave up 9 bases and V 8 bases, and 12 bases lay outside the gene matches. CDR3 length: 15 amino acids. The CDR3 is CASRGFAGGISPLHF. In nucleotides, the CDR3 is TGTGCCAGCCGCGGGTTTGCAGGGGGCATTTCACCCCTCCACTTT.

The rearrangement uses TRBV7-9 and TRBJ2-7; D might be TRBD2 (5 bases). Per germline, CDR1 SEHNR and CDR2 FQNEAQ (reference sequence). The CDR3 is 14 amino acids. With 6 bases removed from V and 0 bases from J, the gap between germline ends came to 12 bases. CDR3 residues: CASRPRGSSYEQYF. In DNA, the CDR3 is TGTGCCAGCAGGCCCAGAGGGAGCTCCTACGAGCAGTACTTC.

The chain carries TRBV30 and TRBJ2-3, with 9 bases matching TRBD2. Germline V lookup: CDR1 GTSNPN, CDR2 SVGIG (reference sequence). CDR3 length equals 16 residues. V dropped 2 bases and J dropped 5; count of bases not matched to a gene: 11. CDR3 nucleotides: TGTGCCTGGAGTCCCCAATTAGCGGGGGTGGAAGATACGCAGTATTTT. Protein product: CAWSPQLAGVEDTQYF.

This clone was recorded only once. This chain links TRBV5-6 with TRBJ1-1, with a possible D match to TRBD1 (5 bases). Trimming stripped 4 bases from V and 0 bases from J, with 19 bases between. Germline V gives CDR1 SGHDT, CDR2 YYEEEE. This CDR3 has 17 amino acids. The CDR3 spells CASSARGGGTMNTEAFF. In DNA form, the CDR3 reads TGTGCCAGCAGCGCCCGGGGCGGGGGGACCATGAACACTGAAGCTTTCTTT.

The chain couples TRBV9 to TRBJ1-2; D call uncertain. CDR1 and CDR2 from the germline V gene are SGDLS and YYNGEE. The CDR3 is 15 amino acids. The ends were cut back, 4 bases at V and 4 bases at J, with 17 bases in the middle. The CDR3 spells CASSPDGRRGYGYTF. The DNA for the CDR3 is TGTGCCAGCAGCCCGGACGGGAGACGGGGCTATGGCTACACCTTC. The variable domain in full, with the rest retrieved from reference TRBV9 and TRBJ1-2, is DSGVTQTPKHLITATGQRVTLRCSPRSGDLSVYWYQQSLDQGLQFLIQYYNGEERAKGNILERFSAQQFPDLHSELNLSSLELGDSALYFCASSPDGRRGYGYTFGSGTRLTVV.

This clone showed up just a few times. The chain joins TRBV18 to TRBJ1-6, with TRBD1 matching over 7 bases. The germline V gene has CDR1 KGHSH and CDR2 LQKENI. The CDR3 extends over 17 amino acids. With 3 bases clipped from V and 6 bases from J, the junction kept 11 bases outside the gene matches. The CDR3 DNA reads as TGTGCCAGCTCACCTCTCCCCCCAGGGGGAACTAATTCACCCCTCCACTTT. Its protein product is CASSPLPPGGTNSPLHF.

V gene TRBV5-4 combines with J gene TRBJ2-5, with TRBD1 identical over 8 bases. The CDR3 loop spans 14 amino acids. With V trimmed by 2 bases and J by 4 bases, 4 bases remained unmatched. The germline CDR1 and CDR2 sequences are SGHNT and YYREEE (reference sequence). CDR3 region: CASSLLGQGETQYF. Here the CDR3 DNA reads TGTGCCAGCAGCTTACTAGGACAGGGAGAGACCCAGTACTTC.

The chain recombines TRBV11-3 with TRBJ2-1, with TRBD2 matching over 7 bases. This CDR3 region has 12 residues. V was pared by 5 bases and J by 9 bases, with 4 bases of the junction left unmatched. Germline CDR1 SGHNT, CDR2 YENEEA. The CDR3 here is CASSPTGGEQFF. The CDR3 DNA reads TGTGCCAGCAGCCCCACGGGGGGTGAGCAGTTCTTC. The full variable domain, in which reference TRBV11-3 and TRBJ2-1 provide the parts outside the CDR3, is EAGVVQSPRYKIIEKKQPVAFWCNPISGHNTLYWYLQNLGQGPELLIRYENEEAVDDSQLPKDRFSAERLKGVDSTLKIQPAELGDSAVYLCASSPTGGEQFFGPGTRLTVL.

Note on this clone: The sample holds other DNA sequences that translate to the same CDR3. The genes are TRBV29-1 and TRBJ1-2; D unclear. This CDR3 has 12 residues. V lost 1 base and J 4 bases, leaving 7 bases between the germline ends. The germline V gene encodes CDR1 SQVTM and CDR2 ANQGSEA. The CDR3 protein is CSVEGRGYGYTF. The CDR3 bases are TGCAGCGTTGAAGGGCGAGGCTATGGCTACACCTTC. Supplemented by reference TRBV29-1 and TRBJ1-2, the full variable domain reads SAVISQKPSRDICQRGTSLTIQCQVDSQVTMMFWYRQQPGQSLTLIATANQGSEATYESGFVIDKFPISRPNLTFSTLTVSNMSPEDSSIYLCSVEGRGYGYTFGSGTRLTVV.

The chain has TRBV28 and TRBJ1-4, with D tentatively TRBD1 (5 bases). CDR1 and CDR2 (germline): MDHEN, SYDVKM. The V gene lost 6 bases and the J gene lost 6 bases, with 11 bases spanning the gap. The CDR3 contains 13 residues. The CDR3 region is CASRGPLHEKLFF. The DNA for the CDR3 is TGTGCCAGCAGGGGGCCTCTGCATGAAAAACTGTTTTTT.

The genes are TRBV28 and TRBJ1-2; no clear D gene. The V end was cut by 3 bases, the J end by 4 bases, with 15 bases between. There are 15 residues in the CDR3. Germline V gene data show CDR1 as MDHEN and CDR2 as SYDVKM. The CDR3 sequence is CASSLFRTGVYGYTF. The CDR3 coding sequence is TGTGCCAGCAGTTTGTTTCGGACTGGAGTCTATGGCTACACCTTC.

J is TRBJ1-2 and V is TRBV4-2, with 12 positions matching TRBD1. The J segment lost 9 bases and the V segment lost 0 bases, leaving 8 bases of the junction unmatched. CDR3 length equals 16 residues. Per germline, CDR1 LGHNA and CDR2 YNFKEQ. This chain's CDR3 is CASSQEEGQGAQSYTF. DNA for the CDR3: TGTGCCAGCAGCCAAGAGGAGGGACAGGGGGCGCAAAGCTACACCTTC.

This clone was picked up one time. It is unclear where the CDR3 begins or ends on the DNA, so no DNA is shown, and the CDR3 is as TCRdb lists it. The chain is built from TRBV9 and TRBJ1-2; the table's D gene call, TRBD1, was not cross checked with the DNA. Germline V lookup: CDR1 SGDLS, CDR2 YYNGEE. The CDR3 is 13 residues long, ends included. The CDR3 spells CASSVATGTGKAF.

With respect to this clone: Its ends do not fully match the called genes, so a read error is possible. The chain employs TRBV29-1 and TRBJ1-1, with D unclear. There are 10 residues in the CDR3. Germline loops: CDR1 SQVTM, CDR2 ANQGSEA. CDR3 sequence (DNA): TGCAGCGACGGGAACCCTGAAGCTTTCTTT. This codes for CSDGNPEAFF.

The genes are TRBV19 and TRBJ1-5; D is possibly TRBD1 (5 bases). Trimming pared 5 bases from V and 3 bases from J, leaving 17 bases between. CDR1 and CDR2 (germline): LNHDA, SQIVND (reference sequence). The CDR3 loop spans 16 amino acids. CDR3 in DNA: TGTGCCAGTAGTGCCTCGACAGTAGACACCAATCAGCCCCAGCATTTT. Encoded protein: CASSASTVDTNQPQHF. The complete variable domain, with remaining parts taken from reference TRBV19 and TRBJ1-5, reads DGGITQSPKYLFRKEGQNVTLSCEQNLNHDAMYWYRQDPGQGLRLIYYSQIVNDFQKGDIAEGYSVSREKKESFPLTVTSAQKNPTAFYLCASSASTVDTNQPQHFGDGTRLSIL.

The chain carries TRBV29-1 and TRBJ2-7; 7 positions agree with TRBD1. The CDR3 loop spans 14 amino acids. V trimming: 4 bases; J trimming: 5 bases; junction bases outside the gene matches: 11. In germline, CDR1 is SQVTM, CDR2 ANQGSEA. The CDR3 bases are TGCAGCGTTGTAGGTGTGGGACAGCTTGACGAGCAGTACTTC. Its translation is CSVVGVGQLDEQYF.